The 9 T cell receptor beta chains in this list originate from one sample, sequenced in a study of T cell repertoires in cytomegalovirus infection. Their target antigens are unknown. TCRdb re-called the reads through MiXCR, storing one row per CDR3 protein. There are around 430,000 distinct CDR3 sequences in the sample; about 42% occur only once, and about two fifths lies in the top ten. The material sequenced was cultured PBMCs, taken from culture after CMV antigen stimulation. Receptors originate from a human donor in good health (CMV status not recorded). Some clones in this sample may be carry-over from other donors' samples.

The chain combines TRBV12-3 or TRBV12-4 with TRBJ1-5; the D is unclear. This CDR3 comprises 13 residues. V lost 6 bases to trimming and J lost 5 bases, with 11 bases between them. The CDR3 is CASRMEAYQPQHF. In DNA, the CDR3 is TGTGCCAGCAGAATGGAGGCCTATCAGCCCCAGCATTTT.

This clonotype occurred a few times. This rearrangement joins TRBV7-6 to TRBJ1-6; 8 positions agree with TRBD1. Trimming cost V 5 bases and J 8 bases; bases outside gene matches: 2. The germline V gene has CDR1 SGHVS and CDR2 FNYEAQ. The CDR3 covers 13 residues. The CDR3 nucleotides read TGTGCCAGCAGCCACAGGGGGGATTCACCCCTCCACTTT. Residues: CASSHRGDSPLHF.

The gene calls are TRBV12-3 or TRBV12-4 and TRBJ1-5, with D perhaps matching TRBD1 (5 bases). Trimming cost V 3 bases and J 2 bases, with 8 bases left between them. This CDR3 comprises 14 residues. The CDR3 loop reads CASSFQGGNQPQHF. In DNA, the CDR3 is TGTGCCAGCAGTTTCCAGGGCGGCAATCAGCCCCAGCATTTT.

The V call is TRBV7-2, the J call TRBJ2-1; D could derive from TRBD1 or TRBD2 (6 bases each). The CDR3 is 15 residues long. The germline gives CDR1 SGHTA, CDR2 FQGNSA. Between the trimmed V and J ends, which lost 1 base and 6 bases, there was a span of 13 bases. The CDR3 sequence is CASSLGGAPFNEQFF. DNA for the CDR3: TGTGCCAGCAGCTTAGGGGGGGCCCCCTTCAATGAGCAGTTCTTC.

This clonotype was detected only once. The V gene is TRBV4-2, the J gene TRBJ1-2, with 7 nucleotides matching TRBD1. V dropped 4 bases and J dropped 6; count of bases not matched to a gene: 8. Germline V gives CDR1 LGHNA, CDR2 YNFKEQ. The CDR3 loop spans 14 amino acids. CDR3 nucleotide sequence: TGTGCCAGCAGCCGGCACGACAGGGCTAATGGCTACACCTTC. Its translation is CASSRHDRANGYTF.

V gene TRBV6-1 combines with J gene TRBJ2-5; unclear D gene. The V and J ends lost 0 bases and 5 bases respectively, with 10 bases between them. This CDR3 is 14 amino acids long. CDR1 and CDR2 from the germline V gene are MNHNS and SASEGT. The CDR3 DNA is TGTGCCAGCAGTGAAGCGAGGATGGGGGAGACCCAGTACTTC. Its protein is CASSEARMGETQYF.

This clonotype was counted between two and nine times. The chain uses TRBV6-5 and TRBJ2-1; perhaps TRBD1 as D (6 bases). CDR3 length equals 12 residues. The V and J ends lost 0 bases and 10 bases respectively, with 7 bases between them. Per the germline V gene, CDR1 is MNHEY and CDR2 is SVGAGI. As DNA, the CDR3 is TGTGCCAGCAGTTACTCCGGGACAGAGCAGTTCTTC. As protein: CASSYSGTEQFF.

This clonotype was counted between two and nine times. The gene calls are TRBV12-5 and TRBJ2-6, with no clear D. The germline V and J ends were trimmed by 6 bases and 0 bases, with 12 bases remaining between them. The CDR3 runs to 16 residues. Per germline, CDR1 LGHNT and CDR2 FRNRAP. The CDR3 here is CASGPGVGSGANVLTF. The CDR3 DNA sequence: TGTGCTAGTGGCCCTGGGGTGGGCTCTGGGGCCAACGTCCTGACTTTC.

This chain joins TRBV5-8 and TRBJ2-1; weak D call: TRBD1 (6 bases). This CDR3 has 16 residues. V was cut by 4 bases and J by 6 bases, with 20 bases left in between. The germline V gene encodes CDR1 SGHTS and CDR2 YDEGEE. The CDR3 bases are TGTGCCAGCAGCACACTACAGGGAAGGGCTCGCAATGAGCAGTTCTTC. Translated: CASSTLQGRARNEQFF. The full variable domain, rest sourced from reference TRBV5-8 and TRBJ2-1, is EAGVTQSPTHLIKTRGQQATLRCSPISGHTSVYWYQQALGLGLQFLLWYDEGEERNRGNFPPRFSGRQFPNYSSELNVNALELEDSALYLCASSTLQGRARNEQFFGPGTRLTVL.